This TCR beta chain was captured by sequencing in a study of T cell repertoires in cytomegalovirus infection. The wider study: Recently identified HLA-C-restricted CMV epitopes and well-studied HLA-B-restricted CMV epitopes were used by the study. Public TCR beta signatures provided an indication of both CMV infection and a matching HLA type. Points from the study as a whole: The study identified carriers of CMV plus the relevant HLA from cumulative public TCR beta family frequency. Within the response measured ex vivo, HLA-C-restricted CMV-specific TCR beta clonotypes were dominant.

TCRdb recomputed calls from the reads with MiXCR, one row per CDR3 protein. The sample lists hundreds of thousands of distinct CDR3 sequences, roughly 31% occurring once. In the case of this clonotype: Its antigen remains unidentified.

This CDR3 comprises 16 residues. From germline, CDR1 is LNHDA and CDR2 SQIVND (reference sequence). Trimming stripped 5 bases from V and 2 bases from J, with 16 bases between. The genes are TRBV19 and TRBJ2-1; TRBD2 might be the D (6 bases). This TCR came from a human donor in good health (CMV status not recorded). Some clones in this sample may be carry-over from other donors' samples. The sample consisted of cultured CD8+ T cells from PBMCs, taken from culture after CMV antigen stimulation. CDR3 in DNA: TGTGCCAGTAGTTTAATTAGGAGGGGAACCTACAATGAGCAGTTCTTC. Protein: CASSLIRRGTYNEQFF.